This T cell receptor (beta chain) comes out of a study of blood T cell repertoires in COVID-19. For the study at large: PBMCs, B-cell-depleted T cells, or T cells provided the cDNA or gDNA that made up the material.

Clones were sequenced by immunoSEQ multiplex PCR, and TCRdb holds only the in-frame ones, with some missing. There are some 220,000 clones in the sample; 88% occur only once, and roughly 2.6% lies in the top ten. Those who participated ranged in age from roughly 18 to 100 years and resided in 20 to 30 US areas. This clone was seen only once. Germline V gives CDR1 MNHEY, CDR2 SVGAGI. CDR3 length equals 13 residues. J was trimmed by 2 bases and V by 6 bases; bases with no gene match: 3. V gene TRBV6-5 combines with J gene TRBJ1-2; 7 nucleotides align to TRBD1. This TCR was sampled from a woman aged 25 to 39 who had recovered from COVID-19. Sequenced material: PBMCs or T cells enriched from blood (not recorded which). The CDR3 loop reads CASRKTGNYGYTF. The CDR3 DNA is TGTGCCAGCAGAAAGACAGGGAACTATGGCTACACCTTC.